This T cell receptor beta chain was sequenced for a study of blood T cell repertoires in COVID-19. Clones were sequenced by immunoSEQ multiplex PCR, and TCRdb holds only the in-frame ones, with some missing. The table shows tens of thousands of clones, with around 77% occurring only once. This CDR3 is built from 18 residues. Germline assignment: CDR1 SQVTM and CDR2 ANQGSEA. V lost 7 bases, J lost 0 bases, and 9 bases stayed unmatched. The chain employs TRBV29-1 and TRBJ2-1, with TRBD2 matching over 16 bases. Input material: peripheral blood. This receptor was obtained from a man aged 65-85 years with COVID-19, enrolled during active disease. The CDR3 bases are TGCAGCGCCCCGGGACTAGCGGGAGGGAGGAGCTCCTACAATGAGCAGTTCTTC. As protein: CSAPGLAGGRSSYNEQFF.